The clone carrying this T cell receptor beta chain has a count of ten or more. In germline, CDR1 is DFQATT, CDR2 SNEGSKA (reference sequence). The junction had 6 bases not matched to a gene; V was cut back by 6 bases and J by 4 bases. The CDR3 has 14 amino acids. Unique molecular identifiers were incorporated during preparation of the TCRbeta library. TCRdb passed the PCR reads through MiXCR, listing each CDR3 protein once. The sample lists about 400,000 distinct CDR3 sequences, around 21% occurring once. This sample was taken from a study of T-cell reconstitution after alpha-beta-depleted transplantation in children.

The receptor was derived from a human donor who donated a stem cell graft to a child with acute myeloid leukemia. The genes are TRBV20-1 and TRBJ2-1, with TRBD2 matching over 10 bases. The input for sequencing was PBMCs from the stem cell graft donor, taken from the stem cell graft. The CDR3 reads CSALAGGLYNEQFF. CDR3 DNA: TGCAGTGCCTTAGCGGGAGGACTTTACAATGAGCAGTTCTTC.